The clone carrying this T cell receptor beta chain was found many times. Antigen: not known. In TCRdb, the 5' RACE reads were re-called with MiXCR into one record per CDR3 protein. The table lists about 90,000 distinct CDR3 sequences, more than 12% of them singletons. This sample is part of a study of T-cell memory formation after mild COVID-19. This CDR3 is 15 amino acids long. V shed 2 bases and J 5 bases; nucleotides not matched to a gene: 8. Germline V gives CDR1 MNHEY, CDR2 SVGAGI. Study-wide results and limits: Those CD4+ clones that contracted were mainly in CM and EM (CD8+ ones in EMRA). A second wave expanding day 15 to 37 was CD4+-biased; contracting clones were balanced.

The sequenced material came from PBMCs or a T cell subset sorted from them (not recorded which). The rearrangement joins TRBV6-5 to TRBJ1-1; TRBD1 matches at 7 bases. The clonotype comes from a man aged 18-30 years who had mild COVID-19 (a few samples of this study predate the infection). Cell type and time point are not known. CDR3 DNA sequence: TGTGCCAGCAGTTACCGAGGGGGCATAGGGACTGAAGCTTTCTTT. It codes for CASSYRGGIGTEAFF.